Sequencing of this T cell receptor beta chain was carried out in a study of cytomegalovirus exposure and HLA in healthy donors. On the study more broadly: The study placed around 80% of its approximately 400 genotyped donors in the Caucasian-associated ancestry cluster.

60 Vbeta and 13 Jbeta primers were used in PCR. TCRdb keeps only in-frame clones here, not all; method: immunoSEQ multiplex PCR. In the table there are around 130,000 clones, roughly three quarters of which are singletons. Overall study findings and caveats: A later analysis reportedly found fewer N-insertions in an Asian-associated ancestry cluster than the roughly 670-donor mean. Association of a missense DCLRE1C variant with TCR beta V- and J-gene trimming was reported in a later analysis.

Trimming removed 6 bases at V and 4 bases at J, with 11 bases between. The germline V gene encodes CDR1 MNHNS and CDR2 SASEGT. The CDR3 spans 13 residues. Comments on this clone: Its matching antigen is unknown.

Sequencing was carried out using PBMCs. This TCR was sampled from a man aged 18 to 29 in good health and CMV-seronegative. J is TRBJ2-3 and V is TRBV6-1; D ambiguous. The CDR3 sequence is CASRPVSSDTQYF. CDR3 coding DNA: TGTGCCAGCAGGCCCGTTAGTTCAGATACGCAGTATTTT.